Shown below are 29 T cell receptor beta chains from a single sample sequenced in a study of long-term antiretroviral therapy in people with HIV (dated by TCRdb to between 2021 and 2023). The immunoSEQ hsTCRB v3.0 assay was used at survey level resolution for TRB variable region sequencing. The immuneACCESS repertoire file appears here via TCRdb, limited to in-frame rearrangements. These files lack a portion of the clones; in checked studies, under half of the deficit traces to unresolved V genes, and the cause of the others is not known. Here the sample has fewer than 30,000 clones; about 82% occur a single time. Together, the top ten hold around 4.9% of the sample. The input for sequencing was unsorted PBMCs, taken 0.8 years after starting antiretroviral therapy. The receptor set was obtained from a woman aged 30 to 39 with HIV.

A single count supports this clone. The chain has TRBV7-2 and TRBJ2-7; tentatively, D is TRBD1 (6 bases). The germline V and J ends were trimmed by 5 bases and 3 bases, with 11 bases remaining between them. CDR3 size: 13 residues. Germline assignment: CDR1 SGHTA and CDR2 FQGNSA. CDR3 sequence (DNA): TGTGCCAGCAGCCCCGGGACACACTACGAGCAGTACGTC. As protein: CASSPGTHYEQYV.

This rearrangement joins TRBV15 to TRBJ2-5; 12 bases are a match to TRBD2. The CDR3 has 16 amino acids. Looked up from germline, CDR1 is LNHNV and CDR2 is YYDKDF (reference sequence). The V and J ends lost 4 bases and 0 bases, in that order; junction bases with no gene match: 3. CDR3 nucleotides: TGTGCCACCAGCAAGCGGACTAGCGGGGACCAAGAGACCCAGTACTTC. Translating gives CATSKRTSGDQETQYF.

The chain recombines TRBV6-5 with TRBJ1-6; no definite D call. There are 13 residues in the CDR3. V lost 2 bases, J lost 9 bases, and 8 bases lay in between. Looked up from germline, CDR1 is MNHEY and CDR2 is SVGAGI. The CDR3 DNA sequence: TGTGCCAGCAGTTACGACCTCACTTCACCCCTCCACTTT. Protein product: CASSYDLTSPLHF.

This sequence joins TRBV7-8 and TRBJ1-1; D ambiguous. The CDR3 loop spans 13 amino acids. Germline V gives CDR1 SGHVS, CDR2 FQNEAQ. The V gene lost 4 bases and the J gene lost 0 bases, with 6 bases spanning the gap. The DNA of the CDR3 is TGTGCCAGCAGCTCCCAGGTGAACACTGAAGCTTTCTTT. Protein: CASSSQVNTEAFF.

The gene calls are TRBV18 and TRBJ2-7, with 7 positions matching TRBD2. The germline V gene has CDR1 KGHSH and CDR2 LQKENI. CDR3 length: 13 residues. The ends lost 3 bases at V and 6 bases at J; junction bases unmatched: 5. The CDR3 loop reads CASSPGGGGEQYV. CDR3 nucleotide sequence: TGTGCCAGCTCACCGGGCGGGGGAGGCGAGCAGTACGTC.

This clone was recorded only once. The chain couples TRBV5-5 to TRBJ1-1; a weak D match, TRBD1 (5 bases). The V and J ends lost 4 bases and 2 bases respectively, with 12 bases between them. Germline CDR1 is SGHKS and CDR2 is YYEKEE (reference sequence). The CDR3 sequence is 14 residues long. The CDR3 bases are TGTGCCAGCAGCCCTTGGACACTTAACACTGAAGCTTTCTTT. Its translation is CASSPWTLNTEAFF.

The CDR3 coding sequence is TGTGCCAGTAGCCATCAGGGGAGCTATGGCTACACCTTC. As protein: CASSHQGSYGYTF. This chain links TRBV19 with TRBJ1-2; D possibly corresponds to TRBD1 (6 bases). Germline CDR1 reads LNHDA; CDR2 reads SQIVND (reference sequence). The V gene lost 6 bases and the J gene lost 4 bases, with 12 bases spanning the gap. The CDR3 is made up of 13 amino acids.

The chain uses TRBV27 and TRBJ1-6; 11 bases map to TRBD1. The CDR3 runs to 13 residues. V lost 6 bases to trimming and J lost 9 bases; unmatched junction nucleotides: 1. Germline V gives CDR1 MNHEY, CDR2 SMNVEV (reference sequence). CDR3 region: CASRDRGLSPLHF. In nucleotides, the CDR3 is TGTGCCAGCAGGGACAGGGGGCTTTCACCCCTCCACTTT.

The chain recombines TRBV30 with TRBJ1-4; TRBD1 might be the D (6 bases). In germline, CDR1 is GTSNPN, CDR2 SVGIG (reference sequence). The germline V and J ends were trimmed by 1 base and 8 bases, with 17 bases remaining between them. The CDR3 is 15 amino acids. Here the CDR3 DNA reads TGTGCCTGGAGTGGCTCGGCCAGGGGTTGGGAAAAACTGTTTTTT. It encodes CAWSGSARGWEKLFF.

The chain has TRBV10-2 and TRBJ1-5; perhaps TRBD1 as D (5 bases). The CDR3 length is 14 residues. The V and J ends lost 6 bases and 4 bases respectively, with 13 bases between them. Germline V lookup: CDR1 WSHSY, CDR2 SAAADI. CDR3 coding DNA: TGCGCCAGCAGAGACAGTTCCCATAATCAGCCCCAGCATTTT. Translation: CASRDSSHNQPQHF.

The rearrangement links TRBV2 to TRBJ1-1; 7 positions agree with TRBD1. With 2 bases clipped from V and 3 bases from J, the junction kept 3 bases outside the gene matches. The CDR3 has 14 amino acids. Germline CDR1 reads SNHLY; CDR2 reads FYNNEI. The CDR3 protein is CASSEQQGYTEAFF. The CDR3 nucleotides read TGTGCCAGCAGTGAACAACAGGGGTACACTGAAGCTTTCTTT. Variable domain in full (rest from reference TRBV2 and TRBJ1-1): EPEVTQTPSHQVTQMGQEVILRCVPISNHLYFYWYRQILGQKVEFLVSFYNNEISEKSEIFDDQFSVERPDGSNFTLKIRSTKLEDSAMYFCASSEQQGYTEAFFGQGTRLTVV.

The chain uses TRBV2 and TRBJ1-2, with D unresolved. The CDR3 contains 12 residues. The V end was cut by 2 bases, the J end by 3 bases, with 4 bases between. Germline lookup yields CDR1 SNHLY and CDR2 FYNNEI. For the CDR3, the DNA is TGTGCCAGCAGTGAATCTCACTATGGCTACACCTTC. It codes for CASSESHYGYTF.

The sample holds one count of this clone. The chain uses TRBV6-1 and TRBJ2-2; 12 bases are a match to TRBD2. V lost 11 bases to trimming and J lost 5 bases; unmatched junction nucleotides: 9. Germline V gene lookup returns CDR1 MNHNS and CDR2 SASEGT. This CDR3 is 15 amino acids long. CDR3 DNA: TGTGCCGCGCGTAGTCTAGCGGGGGGGACCGGGGAGCTGTTTTTT. Translation gives CAARSLAGGTGELFF.

The genes are TRBV9 and TRBJ1-2; TRBD1 agrees at 7 bases. The CDR3 is made up of 16 amino acids. Germline V gives CDR1 SGDLS, CDR2 YYNGEE. The junction had 8 bases not matched to a gene; V was cut back by 1 base and J by 2 bases. DNA for the CDR3: TGTGCCAGCAGCGTACGGCCATCGACAGGGAACTATGGCTACACCTTC. This translates into CASSVRPSTGNYGYTF.

This sequence joins TRBV2 and TRBJ2-7; 8 nucleotides align to TRBD2. J lost 6 bases, V lost 3 bases, and 10 bases had no gene match. Per the germline V gene, CDR1 is SNHLY and CDR2 is FYNNEI. This CDR3 contains 15 residues. CDR3 coding DNA: TGTGCCAGCAGTGATCCGGGCGGGGGGAGCACCGAGCAGTACGTC. This encodes CASSDPGGGSTEQYV.

This clone was counted a few times. The chain employs TRBV2 and TRBJ1-6; D remains ambiguous. CDR1 and CDR2 from the germline V gene are SNHLY and FYNNEI. Trimming took 4 bases from V and 10 from J, leaving 5 bases between them. The CDR3 is 11 amino acids. DNA for the CDR3: TGTGCCAGCAGTGTGGCGTCACCCCTCCACTTT. This translates into CASSVASPLHF.

CDR3 loop: CAYQLPFPGQGTDTQYF. CDR3 coding DNA: TGTGCCTACCAACTACCCTTCCCGGGACAGGGAACGGATACGCAGTATTTT. The chain is built from TRBV30 and TRBJ2-3; 9 positions agree with TRBD1. There are 17 residues in the CDR3. Trimming at V came to 7 bases and at J to 6 bases, leaving 20 bases not matched to a gene. Germline values: CDR1 GTSNPN, CDR2 SVGIG (reference sequence). The full variable domain, in which reference TRBV30 and TRBJ2-3 provide the parts outside the CDR3, is SQTIHQWPATLVQPVGSPLSLECTVEGTSNPNLYWYRQAAGRGLQLLFYSVGIGQISSEVPQNLSASRPQDRQFILSSKKLLLSDSGFYLCAYQLPFPGQGTDTQYFGPGTRLTVL.

This clone was detected once. The chain recombines TRBV4-1 with TRBJ1-2, with D perhaps matching TRBD1 (5 bases). Trimming cost V 0 bases and J 3 bases, with 11 bases left between them. This CDR3 is built from 15 residues. Germline-derived CDR1 and CDR2 are MGHRA and YSYEKL. The CDR3 DNA sequence: TGCGCCAGCAGCCAAGAGGGGGACCCCCACTATGGCTACACCTTC. This encodes CASSQEGDPHYGYTF.

This chain joins TRBV7-2 and TRBJ2-7; tentative D call: TRBD2 (5 bases). Germline V gene sequence: CDR1 SGHTA, CDR2 FQGNSA. V lost 3 bases and J lost 5, with 8 bases in between. The CDR3 has 12 residues. Here the CDR3 reads CASSFMEDEQYF. CDR3 bases: TGTGCCAGCAGCTTTATGGAGGACGAGCAGTACTTC.

This chain uses TRBV5-6 with TRBJ2-2, with D possibly TRBD1 on 6 matching bases. The CDR3 is 14 amino acids. Trimming removed 3 bases at V and 5 bases at J, with 11 bases between. Germline assignment: CDR1 SGHDT and CDR2 YYEEEE. CDR3 nucleotides: TGTGCCAGCAGCTCCGGGACACAAACCGGGGAGCTGTTTTTT. Translated, it gives CASSSGTQTGELFF.

This clone appeared a single time. The rearrangement links TRBV29-1 to TRBJ1-5; 7 nucleotides match TRBD1. The germline gives CDR1 SQVTM, CDR2 ANQGSEA. The CDR3 runs 13 residues. V lost 4 bases, J lost 3 bases, and 3 bases stayed unmatched. The CDR3, as DNA: TGCAGCGTTGGGACAGGCTTCAATCAGCCCCAGCATTTT. It translates to CSVGTGFNQPQHF.

This clone was picked up a small number of times. The chain joins TRBV15 to TRBJ2-7, with 7 bases aligning to TRBD1. V lost 5 bases, J lost 4 bases, and 8 bases stayed unmatched. This CDR3 has 14 residues. Germline CDR1 is LNHNV and CDR2 is YYDKDF (reference sequence). The CDR3 protein is CATSRSGTDYEQYV. For the CDR3, the DNA is TGTGCCACCAGCCGCTCCGGGACAGATTACGAGCAGTACGTC.

This chain joins TRBV10-2 and TRBJ2-1, with TRBD2 as a possible D gene (5 bases). This CDR3 comprises 12 residues. In germline, CDR1 is WSHSY, CDR2 SAAADI. Trimming took 6 bases from V and 3 from J, leaving 6 bases between them. The CDR3 sequence: CASSGNYNEQFF. In DNA form, the CDR3 reads TGCGCCAGCAGCGGGAACTACAATGAGCAGTTCTTC.

DNA of the CDR3: TGCGCCAGCAGCCACAACAGCGGTAATGAAAAACTGTTTTTT. Its translation is CASSHNSGNEKLFF. The J gene is TRBJ1-4, the V gene TRBV5-1; no reliable D call. The CDR3 spans 14 residues. V lost 4 bases, J lost 4 bases, and 11 bases lay in between. Germline-derived CDR1 and CDR2 are SGHRS and YFSETQ.

The chain's CDR3 is CASTEGVTGNTIYF. CDR3 nucleotides: TGTGCCAGCACCGAAGGGGTAACTGGAAACACCATATATTTT. J is TRBJ1-3 and V is TRBV2; possible D gene TRBD1, 5 bases. CDR3 length equals 14 residues. V shed 7 bases and J shed 2 bases, with 12 bases lying between them. Germline values: CDR1 SNHLY, CDR2 FYNNEI.

The V call is TRBV2, the J call TRBJ1-1; D is perhaps TRBD1 (6 bases). The CDR3 consists of 12 residues. Deletions cut 4 bases from V and 9 bases from J, with 12 bases between. Germline loops: CDR1 SNHLY, CDR2 FYNNEI. The CDR3 protein is CASSGRGWQAFF. CDR3 bases: TGTGCCAGCAGTGGCAGGGGTTGGCAAGCTTTCTTT.

The chain uses TRBV7-2 and TRBJ2-2, with D perhaps matching TRBD1 (6 bases). This CDR3 is built from 14 residues. V dropped 6 bases and J dropped 13 bases, with 21 bases sitting between them. Germline CDR1 and CDR2: SGHTA and FQGNSA. CDR3 amino acids: CASSYTDDRPWLFF. The CDR3 DNA reads TGTGCCAGCAGTTACACTGATGACAGGCCGTGGCTGTTTTTT.

V is TRBV5-8 and J is TRBJ1-1; 7 positions match TRBD1. J gave up 4 bases and V 4 bases, and 16 bases lay outside the gene matches. CDR1 and CDR2 from the germline V gene are SGHTS and YDEGEE. CDR3 length: 17 residues. In nucleotides, the CDR3 is TGTGCCAGCAGCCAAGCCACAGGGGTGGTAGGAAGCACTGAAGCTTTCTTT. Its translation is CASSQATGVVGSTEAFF.

The rearrangement joins TRBV6-1 to TRBJ2-3, with a possible D match to TRBD2 (6 bases). The CDR3 has 15 residues. Germline V gene data show CDR1 as MNHNS and CDR2 as SASEGT. V gave up 0 bases and J gave up 5 bases, with 12 bases separating them. CDR3 in amino acids: CASSEAPREIDTQYF. The CDR3 DNA is TGTGCCAGCAGTGAAGCCCCGCGGGAAATAGATACGCAGTATTTT.